This note documents a single T cell receptor (beta chain) sequence. Lamina propria lymphocytes from surgical specimens were isolated on a density gradient before sorting. CDR1 is SGHRS, CDR2 YFSETQ, per germline. V trimming: 5 bases; J trimming: 4 bases; junction bases outside the gene matches: 3. This CDR3 is built from 13 residues. Sequenced by immunoSEQ multiplex PCR; TCRdb stores in-frame clones only, minus some. The sample has over 3,000 clones; 78% are singletons. The data were obtained in a study of T cell repertoires in ileal Crohn's disease. The TCR was taken from an adult with Crohn's disease. The sequenced sample was CD4+ T cells sorted from the ileum. The rearrangement links TRBV5-1 to TRBJ2-7, with 10 bases lining up with TRBD1. This CDR3 reads CASRRGQGYEQYF. CDR3 bases: TGCGCCAGCAGACGGGGACAGGGGTACGAGCAGTACTTC.